What follows is one T cell receptor beta chain and its context. Antigen: not known. The data were taken from a study of T cell responses to AZD1222 COVID-19 vaccine. Trimming took 5 bases from V and 1 from J, leaving 9 bases between them. Germline CDR1 reads MNHEY; CDR2 reads SMNVEV (reference sequence). The CDR3 is made up of 14 amino acids. Study-wide results and caveats: Increases in Spike-specific TCR breadth and depth were seen after two AZD1222 doses. White British people made up most donors, females outnumbered males, and clonal diversity was possibly underestimated.

Some clones are missing from TCRdb's copy, which holds only in-frame ones; the method was immunoSEQ multiplex PCR. The repertoire holds 100,000 or so clones, with around 83% as singletons. Specimen: peripheral blood, collected 28 days after the second AZD1222 dose. The TCR originated in an adult who received the AZD1222 COVID-19 vaccine. The chain couples TRBV27 to TRBJ2-1, with a tentative D call TRBD2 (6 bases). The DNA of the CDR3 is TGTGCCAGCAGTGGGAGGCAGTCCTACAATGAGCAGTTCTTC. Its protein product is CASSGRQSYNEQFF.